This T cell receptor (beta chain) appears in the sequencing data of a study of CD8+CD57+ T cells in acquired aplastic anemia. Germline CDR1 is SGHAT and CDR2 is FQNNGV. This CDR3 has 20 residues. Patients selected for sequencing had displayed CD8+CD57+ cell expansion by flow cytometry. TCR beta VDJ and CDR3 profiles were obtained from a genomic DNA template. TCRdb itself ran the reads through MiXCR, one entry per CDR3 protein. The sample lists around 200,000 distinct CDR3 sequences, approximately 48% occurring once. Broader study findings: It was found that more than 25 CD8+ CDR3 sequences were shared between patients and controls.

A note on this clonotype: Its specificity is unknown. One junction end disagrees with the germline gene, perhaps due to a read error.

This sequence was found in a human donor with aplastic anemia. The sample was sorted CD4+, CD8+, or CD8+CD57+ T cells (not recorded which) from PBMCs. This sequence joins TRBV11-2 and TRBJ2-5; possibly TRBD1 for D (6 bases). The CDR3 spells CAGSSHRITATGTSQQTQYF. The CDR3 nucleotides are TGTGCCGGCAGCTCACACCGAATAACCGCGACCGGGACATCTCAGCAGACCCAGTACTTC.